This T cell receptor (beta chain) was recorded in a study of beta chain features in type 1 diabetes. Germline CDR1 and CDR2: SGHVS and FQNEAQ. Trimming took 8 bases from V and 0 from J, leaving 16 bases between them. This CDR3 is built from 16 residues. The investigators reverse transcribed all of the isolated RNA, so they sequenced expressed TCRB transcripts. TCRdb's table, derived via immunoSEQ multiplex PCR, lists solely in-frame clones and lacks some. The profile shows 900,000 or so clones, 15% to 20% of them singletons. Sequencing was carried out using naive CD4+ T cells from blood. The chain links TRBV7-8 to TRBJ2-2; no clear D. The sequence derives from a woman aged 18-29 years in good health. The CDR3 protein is CASHQSSVANTGELFF. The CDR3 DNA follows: TGTGCCAGCCATCAAAGTTCGGTTGCGAACACCGGGGAGCTGTTTTTT.